The T cell receptor (beta chain) under discussion was sequenced for a study of blood T cell repertoires in COVID-19. Study background: Samples taken during acute and convalescent COVID-19 were collected in the United States, Italy and Spain.

The assay was immunoSEQ multiplex PCR, and TCRdb's table has in-frame clones only and misses some. The repertoire holds 65,000 to 95,000 clones, with 88% as singletons. Germline CDR1 is SEHNR and CDR2 is FQNEAQ (reference sequence). The ends lost 0 bases at V and 2 bases at J; junction bases unmatched: 1. This CDR3 is built from 14 residues. The sequenced sample consisted of peripheral blood. This TCR derives from a man between 65 and 85 years old with acute or convalescent COVID-19. The V call is TRBV7-9, the J call TRBJ2-7; 7 bases match TRBD1. This CDR3 is CASSLAGQTYEQYF. CDR3 nucleotides: TGTGCCAGCAGCTTAGCGGGACAGACCTACGAGCAGTACTTC. Full variable domain (missing parts from reference TRBV7-9 and TRBJ2-7): DTGVSQNPRHKITKRGQNVTFRCDPISEHNRLYWYRQTLGQGPEFLTYFQNEAQLEKSRLLSDRFSAERPKGSFSTLEIQRTEQGDSAMYLCASSLAGQTYEQYFGPGTRLTVT.